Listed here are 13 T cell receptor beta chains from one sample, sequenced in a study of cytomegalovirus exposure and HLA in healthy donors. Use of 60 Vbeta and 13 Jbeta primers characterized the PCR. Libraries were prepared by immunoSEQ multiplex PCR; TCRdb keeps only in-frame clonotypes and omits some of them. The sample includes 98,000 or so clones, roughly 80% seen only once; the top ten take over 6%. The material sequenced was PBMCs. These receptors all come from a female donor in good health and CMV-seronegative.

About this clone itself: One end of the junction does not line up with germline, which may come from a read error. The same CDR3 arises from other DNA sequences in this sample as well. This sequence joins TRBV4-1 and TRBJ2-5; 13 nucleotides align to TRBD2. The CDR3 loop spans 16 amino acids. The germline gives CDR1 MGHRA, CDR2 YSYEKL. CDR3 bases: TGCGCCAGTAGCCTCAGGACTAGCGGGGGAATAGAGACCCAGTACTTC. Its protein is CASSLRTSGGIETQYF.

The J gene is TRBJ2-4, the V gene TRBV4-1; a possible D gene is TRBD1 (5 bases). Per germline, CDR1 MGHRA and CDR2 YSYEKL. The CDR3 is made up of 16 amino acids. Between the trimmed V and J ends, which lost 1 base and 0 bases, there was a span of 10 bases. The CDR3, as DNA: TGCGCCAGCAGCCAAGTAGGGGCCGCAGCCAAAAACATTCAGTACTTC. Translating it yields CASSQVGAAAKNIQYF.

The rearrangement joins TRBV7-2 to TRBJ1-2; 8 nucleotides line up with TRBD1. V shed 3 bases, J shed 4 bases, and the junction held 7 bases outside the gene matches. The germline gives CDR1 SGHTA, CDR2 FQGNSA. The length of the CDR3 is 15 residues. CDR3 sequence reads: CASSFYQGARYGYTF. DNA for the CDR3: TGTGCCAGCAGCTTTTATCAGGGGGCGCGCTATGGCTACACCTTC. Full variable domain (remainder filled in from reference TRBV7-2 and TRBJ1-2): GAGVSQSPSNKVTEKGKDVELRCDPISGHTALYWYRQSLGQGLEFLIYFQGNSAPDKSGLPSDRFSAERTGGSVSTLTIQRTQQEDSAVYLCASSFYQGARYGYTFGSGTRLTVV.

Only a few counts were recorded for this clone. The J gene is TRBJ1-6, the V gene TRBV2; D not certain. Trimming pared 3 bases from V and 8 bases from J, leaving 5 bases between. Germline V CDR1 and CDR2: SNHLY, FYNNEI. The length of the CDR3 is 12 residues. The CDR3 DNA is TGTGCCAGCAGTGACCGGTATTCACCCCTCCACTTT. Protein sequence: CASSDRYSPLHF.

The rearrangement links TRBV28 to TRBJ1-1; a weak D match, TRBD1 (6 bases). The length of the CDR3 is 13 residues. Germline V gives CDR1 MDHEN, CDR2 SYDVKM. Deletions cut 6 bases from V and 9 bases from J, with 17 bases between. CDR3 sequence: CASRLNTGIQAFF. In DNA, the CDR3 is TGTGCCAGCAGGTTAAACACAGGGATCCAAGCTTTCTTT. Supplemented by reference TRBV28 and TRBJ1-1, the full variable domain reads DVKVTQSSRYLVKRTGEKVFLECVQDMDHENMFWYRQDPGLGLRLIYFSYDVKMKEKGDIPEGYSVSREKKERFSLILESASTNQTSMYLCASRLNTGIQAFFGQGTRLTVV.

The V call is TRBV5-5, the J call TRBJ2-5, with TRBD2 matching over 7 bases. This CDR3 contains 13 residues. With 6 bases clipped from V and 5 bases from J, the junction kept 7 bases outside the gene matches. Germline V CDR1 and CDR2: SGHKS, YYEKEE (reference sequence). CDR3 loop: CASTPREVETQYF. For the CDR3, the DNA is TGTGCCAGCACCCCTCGGGAGGTGGAGACCCAGTACTTC.

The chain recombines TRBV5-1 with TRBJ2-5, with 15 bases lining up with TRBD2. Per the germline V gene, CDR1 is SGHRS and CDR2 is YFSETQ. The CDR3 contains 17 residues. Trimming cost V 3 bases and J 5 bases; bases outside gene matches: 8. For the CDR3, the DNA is TGCGCCAGCAGCTGGCGGACTAGCGGGAGGGCCCTGGAGACCCAGTACTTC. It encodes CASSWRTSGRALETQYF.

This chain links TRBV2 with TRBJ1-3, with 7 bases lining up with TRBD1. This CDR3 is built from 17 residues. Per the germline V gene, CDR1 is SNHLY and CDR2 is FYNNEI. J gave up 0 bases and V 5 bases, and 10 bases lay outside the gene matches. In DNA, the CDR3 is TGTGCCAGCAGTTATAGACAGGGTTCTTTCTCTGGAAACACCATATATTTT. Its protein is CASSYRQGSFSGNTIYF. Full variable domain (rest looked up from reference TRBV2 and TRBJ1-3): EPEVTQTPSHQVTQMGQEVILRCVPISNHLYFYWYRQILGQKVEFLVSFYNNEISEKSEIFDDQFSVERPDGSNFTLKIRSTKLEDSAMYFCASSYRQGSFSGNTIYFGEGSWLTVV.

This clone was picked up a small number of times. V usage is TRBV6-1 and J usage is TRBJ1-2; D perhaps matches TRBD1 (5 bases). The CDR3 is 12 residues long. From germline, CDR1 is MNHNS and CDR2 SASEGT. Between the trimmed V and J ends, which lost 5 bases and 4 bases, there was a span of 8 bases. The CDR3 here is CASSPGLYGYTF. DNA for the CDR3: TGTGCCAGCAGTCCGGGACTCTATGGCTACACCTTC.

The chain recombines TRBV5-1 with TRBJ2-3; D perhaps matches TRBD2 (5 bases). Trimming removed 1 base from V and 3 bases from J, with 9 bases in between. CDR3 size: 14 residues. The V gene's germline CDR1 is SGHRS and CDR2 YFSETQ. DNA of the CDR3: TGCGCCAGCAGCTTGAGTCGGGGAACAGATACGCAGTATTTT. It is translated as CASSLSRGTDTQYF.

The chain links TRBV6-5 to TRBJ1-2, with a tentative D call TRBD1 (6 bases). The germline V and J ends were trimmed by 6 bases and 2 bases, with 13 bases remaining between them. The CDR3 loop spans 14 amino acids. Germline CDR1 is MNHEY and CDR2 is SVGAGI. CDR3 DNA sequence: TGTGCCAGCAGGACAAGGACAGAAAACTATGGCTACACCTTC. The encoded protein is CASRTRTENYGYTF.

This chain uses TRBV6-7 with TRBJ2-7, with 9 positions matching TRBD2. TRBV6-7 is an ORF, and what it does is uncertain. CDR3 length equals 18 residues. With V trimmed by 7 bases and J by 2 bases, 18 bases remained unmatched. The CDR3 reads CASTTKNASGRMTYEQYF. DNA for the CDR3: TGTGCCAGCACCACCAAAAACGCCAGCGGGAGGATGACCTACGAGCAGTACTTC.

The CDR3 region is CASSLDRDLYGYTF. CDR3 nucleotide sequence: TGTGCCAGCAGTTTGGACAGGGACCTCTATGGCTACACCTTC. The chain joins TRBV6-5 to TRBJ1-2; 8 bases map to TRBD1. The ends lost 4 bases at V and 4 bases at J; junction bases unmatched: 5. CDR1 and CDR2 (germline): MNHEY, SVGAGI. The CDR3 is 14 residues long.